Each of the 20 T cell receptor beta chains below was sequenced from the same sample in a study of cytomegalovirus exposure and HLA in healthy donors. The study ran its PCR with 60 Vbeta and 13 Jbeta primers. This table comes from immunoSEQ multiplex PCR, and its TCRdb copy is limited to in-frame clones, with some not included. The sample includes under 300,000 clones, approximately 80% of them seen just once. Sequenced input: PBMCs. Source of these receptors: an older woman in good health and CMV-seropositive.

This clone was recorded once. The chain couples TRBV6-5 to TRBJ1-2; 7 nucleotides agree with TRBD1. Trimming removed 6 bases from V and 5 bases from J; junction bases left unmatched: 3. The CDR3 has 12 amino acids. The germline V gene has CDR1 MNHEY and CDR2 SVGAGI. This chain's CDR3 is CASRGQPYGYTF. The CDR3 nucleotides read TGTGCCAGCAGGGGACAGCCTTATGGCTACACCTTC.

V gene TRBV6-5 combines with J gene TRBJ2-5; possibly TRBD1 for D (5 bases). The CDR3 consists of 13 residues. From germline, CDR1 is MNHEY and CDR2 SVGAGI. V was pared by 5 bases and J by 1 base, with 8 bases between. This chain's CDR3 is CASSKTVQETQYF. The CDR3, as DNA: TGTGCCAGCAGTAAGACAGTCCAAGAGACCCAGTACTTC.

The rearrangement links TRBV6-1 to TRBJ1-5, with D tentatively TRBD1 (6 bases). Germline CDR1 is MNHNS and CDR2 is SASEGT. Trimming took off 7 bases at V and 2 bases at J, with 12 bases between the two ends. CDR3 size: 14 residues. The CDR3 nucleotides read TGTGCCAGCACCGCAGGGGTCGGCAATCAGCCCCAGCATTTT. Amino acids: CASTAGVGNQPQHF.

The genes are TRBV5-1 and TRBJ2-3, with D hard to call. V was trimmed by 5 bases and J by 6 bases, leaving 16 bases between them. The CDR3 consists of 14 residues. Germline CDR1 and CDR2: SGHRS and YFSETQ. The CDR3 DNA is TGCGCCAGCAGTTCGTTCCTAGTTACGGATACGCAGTATTTT. It is translated as CASSSFLVTDTQYF.

DNA for the CDR3: TGTGCCAGCAGCCACAGGACTAGCGGGAGCTACGAGCAGTACTTC. Its protein product is CASSHRTSGSYEQYF. The chain recombines TRBV4-2 with TRBJ2-7; 13 nucleotides agree with TRBD2. This CDR3 spans 15 amino acids. Germline V gene sequence: CDR1 LGHNA, CDR2 YNFKEQ. V dropped 3 bases and J dropped 3; count of bases not matched to a gene: 2.

J is TRBJ1-3 and V is TRBV14; D uncertain. CDR1 is SGHDN, CDR2 FVKESK, per germline. The length of the CDR3 is 14 residues. V dropped 2 bases and J dropped 7 bases, with 12 bases sitting between them. In nucleotides, the CDR3 is TGTGCCAGCAGCCAATTTGGAGGGTTGAACACCATATATTTT. Protein product: CASSQFGGLNTIYF.

This chain uses TRBV4-1 with TRBJ1-4, with no clear D. The CDR3 covers 15 residues. The V and J ends lost 1 base and 0 bases respectively, with 6 bases between them. The germline CDR1 and CDR2 sequences are MGHRA and YSYEKL. The CDR3 loop is CASSQAGTTNEKLFF. CDR3 nucleotides: TGCGCCAGCAGCCAAGCCGGGACAACTAATGAAAAACTGTTTTTT.

The chain carries TRBV9 and TRBJ2-5; D not certain. The J call may be wrong; the DNA end is better matched by TRBJ2-7. Germline V gene data show CDR1 as SGDLS and CDR2 as YYNGEE. The CDR3 totals 15 residues. Here the CDR3 DNA reads TGTGCCAGCAGCGTAGGGTCCGCCGCATCCTACGAGCAGTACTTC. As protein: CASSVGSAASYEQYF.

CDR3 loop: CASSFSNRGTDTQYF. CDR3 in DNA: TGTGCCAGCAGCTTTTCTAACAGGGGTACAGATACGCAGTATTTT. This chain uses TRBV7-9 with TRBJ2-3; 7 nucleotides agree with TRBD1. CDR1 is SEHNR and CDR2 is FQNEAQ in the germline V gene (reference sequence). V lost 3 bases and J lost 3; bases outside the gene matches: 6. This CDR3 has 15 residues. Drawing the rest from reference TRBV7-9 and TRBJ2-3, the complete variable domain is DTGVSQNPRHKITKRGQNVTFRCDPISEHNRLYWYRQTLGQGPEFLTYFQNEAQLEKSRLLSDRFSAERPKGSFSTLEIQRTEQGDSAMYLCASSFSNRGTDTQYFGPGTRLTVL.

In this sample, this clone turned up a few times. The chain is built from TRBV2 and TRBJ1-2; D gene unclear. CDR1 is SNHLY and CDR2 is FYNNEI in the germline V gene. The V and J ends lost 5 bases and 7 bases respectively, with 14 bases between them. The CDR3 runs to 13 residues. CDR3 in amino acids: CASSNSGRSGYTF. The CDR3 DNA reads TGTGCCAGCAGTAACTCAGGAAGAAGTGGCTACACCTTC. The whole variable domain, remainder taken from reference TRBV2 and TRBJ1-2, is EPEVTQTPSHQVTQMGQEVILRCVPISNHLYFYWYRQILGQKVEFLVSFYNNEISEKSEIFDDQFSVERPDGSNFTLKIRSTKLEDSAMYFCASSNSGRSGYTFGSGTRLTVV.

CDR3 amino acids: CASSEGQGYNSPLHF. The CDR3 region has the DNA TGCGCCAGCAGCGAGGGACAGGGGTATAATTCACCCCTCCACTTT. This sequence joins TRBV4-1 and TRBJ1-6; 10 nucleotides line up with TRBD1. The germline V gene has CDR1 MGHRA and CDR2 YSYEKL. With 5 bases clipped from V and 4 bases from J, the junction kept 2 bases outside the gene matches. There are 15 residues in the CDR3.

The sample holds one count of this clone. This chain links TRBV27 with TRBJ2-1; 13 bases are shared with TRBD2. Germline V gives CDR1 MNHEY, CDR2 SMNVEV (reference sequence). With 1 base clipped from V and 0 bases from J, the junction kept 9 bases outside the gene matches. This CDR3 has 20 amino acids. CDR3 nucleotides: TGTGCCAGCAGTTTATGGTCGACTAGCGGGAGGCTGAGCTCCTACAATGAGCAGTTCTTC. It encodes CASSLWSTSGRLSSYNEQFF.

The chain links TRBV19 to TRBJ1-4; D uncertain. Per the germline V gene, CDR1 is LNHDA and CDR2 is SQIVND (reference sequence). CDR3 length: 18 amino acids. The V end lost 3 bases, the J end lost 3 bases, and 20 bases lay between the germline ends. In DNA form, the CDR3 reads TGTGCCAGTAGTATTCGAGGCAGAGGGAGTTTGCCTAATGAAAAACTGTTTTTT. This encodes CASSIRGRGSLPNEKLFF.

The chain joins TRBV9 to TRBJ2-7; possibly TRBD1 for D (5 bases). The CDR3 has 14 amino acids. Germline CDR1 is SGDLS and CDR2 is YYNGEE. Trimming cost V 0 bases and J 1 base, with 8 bases left between them. The CDR3 spells CASSVEGNSYEQYF. For the CDR3, the DNA is TGTGCCAGCAGCGTAGAGGGGAATTCCTACGAGCAGTACTTC.

This clone came up once. V gene TRBV5-1 combines with J gene TRBJ2-1; D is perhaps TRBD2 (6 bases). Trimming removed 7 bases from V and 4 bases from J, with 12 bases in between. Germline loops: CDR1 SGHRS, CDR2 YFSETQ. The CDR3 spans 13 residues. The CDR3 DNA is TGCGCCAGCGGGGGAGGAGGTTACAATGAGCAGTTCTTC. Translation: CASGGGGYNEQFF.

The chain links TRBV7-2 to TRBJ1-5; D might be TRBD1 (5 bases). Per germline, CDR1 SGHTA and CDR2 FQGNSA. CDR3 length equals 15 residues. Trimming removed 1 base at V and 5 bases at J, with 12 bases between. For the CDR3, the DNA is TGTGCCAGCAGCTTAGTCCCAGGGAGGGATCAGCCCCAGCATTTT. Encoded protein: CASSLVPGRDQPQHF.

The rearrangement joins TRBV10-3 to TRBJ1-1; no firm D call. Germline assignment: CDR1 ENHRY and CDR2 SYGVKD. V lost 10 bases and J 1 base, leaving 13 bases between the germline ends. The CDR3 spans 13 residues. In DNA, the CDR3 is TGTGCCACCAAGAGGGCAGAGAACACTGAAGCTTTCTTT. Translating it yields CATKRAENTEAFF.

V usage is TRBV28 and J usage is TRBJ1-2, with TRBD1 matching over 7 bases. Germline trimming cut 4 bases from V and 8 bases from J; bases unmatched to any gene: 16. The germline V gene has CDR1 MDHEN and CDR2 SYDVKM. The CDR3 length is 16 residues. The CDR3 DNA reads TGTGCCAGCAGTTCAAAAAACCTAGGGGGCTTTGACGGCTACACCTTC. Its protein product is CASSSKNLGGFDGYTF.

The V and J genes are TRBV5-5 and TRBJ2-7; 8 positions agree with TRBD1. Trimming at V came to 2 bases and at J to 2 bases, leaving 21 bases not matched to a gene. CDR1 is SGHKS and CDR2 is YYEKEE in the germline V gene (reference sequence). This CDR3 contains 20 residues. The CDR3 sequence: CASSFEEDREVYGWAYEQYF. The DNA for the CDR3 is TGTGCCAGCAGCTTCGAGGAGGACAGGGAAGTTTATGGGTGGGCCTACGAGCAGTACTTC.

The chain has TRBV5-1 and TRBJ2-3, with 10 bases matching TRBD2. CDR3 length: 14 amino acids. Looked up from germline, CDR1 is SGHRS and CDR2 is YFSETQ. J gave up 4 bases and V 5 bases, and 4 bases lay outside the gene matches. CDR3 bases: TGCGCCAGCAGTCTAGCGGGAGACCCAGATACGCAGTATTTT. This translates into CASSLAGDPDTQYF. Full variable domain (missing parts from reference TRBV5-1 and TRBJ2-3): KAGVTQTPRYLIKTRGQQVTLSCSPISGHRSVSWYQQTPGQGLQFLFEYFSETQRNKGNFPGRFSGRQFSNSRSEMNVSTLELGDSALYLCASSLAGDPDTQYFGPGTRLTVL.